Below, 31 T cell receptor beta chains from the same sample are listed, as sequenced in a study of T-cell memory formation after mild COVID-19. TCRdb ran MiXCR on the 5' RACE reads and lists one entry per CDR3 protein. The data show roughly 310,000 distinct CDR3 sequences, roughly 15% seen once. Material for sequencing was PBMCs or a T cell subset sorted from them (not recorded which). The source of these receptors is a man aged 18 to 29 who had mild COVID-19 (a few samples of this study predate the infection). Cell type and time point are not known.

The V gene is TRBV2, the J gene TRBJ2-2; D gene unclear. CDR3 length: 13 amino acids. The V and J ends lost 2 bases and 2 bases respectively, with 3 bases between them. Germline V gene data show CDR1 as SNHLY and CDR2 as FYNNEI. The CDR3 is CASSERNTGELFF. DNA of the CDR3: TGTGCCAGCAGTGAAAGAAACACCGGGGAGCTGTTTTTT.

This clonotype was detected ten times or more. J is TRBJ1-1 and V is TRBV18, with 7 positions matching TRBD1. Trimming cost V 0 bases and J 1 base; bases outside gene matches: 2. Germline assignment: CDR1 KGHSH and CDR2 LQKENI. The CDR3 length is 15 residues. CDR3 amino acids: CASSPPGDRNTEAFF. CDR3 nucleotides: TGTGCCAGCTCACCACCGGGGGACAGGAACACTGAAGCTTTCTTT.

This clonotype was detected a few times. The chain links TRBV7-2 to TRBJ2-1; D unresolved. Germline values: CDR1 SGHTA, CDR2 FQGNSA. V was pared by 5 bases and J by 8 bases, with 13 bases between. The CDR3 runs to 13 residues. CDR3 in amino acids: CASSDTSIDEQFF. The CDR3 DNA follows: TGTGCCAGCAGCGACACGAGTATAGATGAGCAGTTCTTC.

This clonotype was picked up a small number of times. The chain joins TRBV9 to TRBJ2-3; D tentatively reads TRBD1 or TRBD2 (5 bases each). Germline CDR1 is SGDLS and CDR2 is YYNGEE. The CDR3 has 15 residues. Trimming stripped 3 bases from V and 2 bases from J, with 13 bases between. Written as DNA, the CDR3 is TGTGCCAGCAGCGAGGGGACGTCAACCACAGATACGCAGTATTTT. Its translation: CASSEGTSTTDTQYF.

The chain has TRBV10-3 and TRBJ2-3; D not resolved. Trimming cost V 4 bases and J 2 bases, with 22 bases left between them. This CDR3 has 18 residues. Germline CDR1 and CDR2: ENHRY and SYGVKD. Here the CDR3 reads CAISGSPVKLKSTDTQYF. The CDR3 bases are TGTGCCATCAGTGGGTCGCCCGTGAAACTCAAGTCCACAGATACGCAGTATTTT.

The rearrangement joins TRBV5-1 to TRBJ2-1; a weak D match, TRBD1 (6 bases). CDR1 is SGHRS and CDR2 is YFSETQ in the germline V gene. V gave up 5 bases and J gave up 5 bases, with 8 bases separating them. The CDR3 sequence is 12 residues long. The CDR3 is CASRSGDNEQFF. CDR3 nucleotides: TGCGCCAGCAGATCAGGGGACAATGAGCAGTTCTTC.

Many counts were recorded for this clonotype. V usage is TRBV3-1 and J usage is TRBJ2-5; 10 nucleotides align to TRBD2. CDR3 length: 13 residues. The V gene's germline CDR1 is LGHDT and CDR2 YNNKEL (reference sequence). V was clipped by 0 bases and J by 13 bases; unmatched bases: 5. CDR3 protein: CASSQDLSSGGYF. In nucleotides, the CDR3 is TGTGCCAGCAGCCAAGACCTCTCTAGCGGGGGGTACTTC.

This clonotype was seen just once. The CDR3 loop is CASSPIARPTGELFF. The CDR3 nucleotides read TGTGCCAGCAGTCCGATTGCACGGCCTACCGGGGAGCTGTTTTTT. The rearrangement joins TRBV6-2 or TRBV6-3 to TRBJ2-2, with D uncertain. The CDR3 is 15 amino acids. CDR1 and CDR2 from the germline V gene are MNHEY and SVGEGT. V lost 5 bases and J 5 bases, leaving 15 bases between the germline ends.

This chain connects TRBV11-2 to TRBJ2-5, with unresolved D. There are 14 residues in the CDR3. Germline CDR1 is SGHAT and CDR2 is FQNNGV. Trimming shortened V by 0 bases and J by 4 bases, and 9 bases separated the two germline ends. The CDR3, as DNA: TGTGCCAGCAGCTTAGACAAGGTGGGAGAGACCCAGTACTTC. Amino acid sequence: CASSLDKVGETQYF.

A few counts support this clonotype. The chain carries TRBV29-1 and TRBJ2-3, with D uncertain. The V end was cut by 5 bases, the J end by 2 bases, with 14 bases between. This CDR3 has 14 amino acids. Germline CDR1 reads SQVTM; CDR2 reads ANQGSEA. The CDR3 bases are TGCAGCGTTAATAAGCTTGGAGTCACAGATACGCAGTATTTT. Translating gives CSVNKLGVTDTQYF.

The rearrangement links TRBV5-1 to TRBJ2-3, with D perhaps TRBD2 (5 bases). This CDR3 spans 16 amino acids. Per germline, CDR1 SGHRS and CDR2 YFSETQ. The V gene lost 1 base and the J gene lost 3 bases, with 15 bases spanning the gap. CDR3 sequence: CASSLPTISLTDTQYF. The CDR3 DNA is TGCGCCAGCAGCTTGCCGACTATCTCGCTTACAGATACGCAGTATTTT.

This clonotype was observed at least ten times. The CDR3 nucleotides read TGTGCCAGCAGCCCCCGGGGGTACAATGAGCAGTTCTTC. It specifies CASSPRGYNEQFF. The rearrangement joins TRBV7-6 to TRBJ2-1; D perhaps matches TRBD2 (6 bases). V was cut by 5 bases and J by 4 bases, with 9 bases left in between. Germline CDR1 is SGHVS and CDR2 is FNYEAQ. There are 13 residues in the CDR3.

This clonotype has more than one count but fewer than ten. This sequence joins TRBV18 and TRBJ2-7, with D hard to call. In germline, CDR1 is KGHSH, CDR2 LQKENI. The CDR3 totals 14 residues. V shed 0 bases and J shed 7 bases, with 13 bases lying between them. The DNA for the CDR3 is TGTGCCAGCTCACCACCGGCACCCAAGTGGGAGCAGTACTTC. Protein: CASSPPAPKWEQYF.

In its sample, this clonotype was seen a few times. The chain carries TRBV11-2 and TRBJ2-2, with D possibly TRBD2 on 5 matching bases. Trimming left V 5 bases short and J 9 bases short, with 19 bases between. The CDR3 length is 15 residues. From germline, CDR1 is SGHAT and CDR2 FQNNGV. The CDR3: CASSAEVTSAWELFF. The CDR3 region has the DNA TGTGCCAGCAGCGCGGAGGTCACTTCAGCCTGGGAGCTGTTTTTT.

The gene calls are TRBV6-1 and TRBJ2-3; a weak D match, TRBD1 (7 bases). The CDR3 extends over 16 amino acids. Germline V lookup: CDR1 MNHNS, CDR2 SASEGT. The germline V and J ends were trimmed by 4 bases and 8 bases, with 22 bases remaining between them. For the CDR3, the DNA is TGTGCCAGCAGTGGACAGGGAGGATGGCAAGATGGTACGCAGTATTTT. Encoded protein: CASSGQGGWQDGTQYF.

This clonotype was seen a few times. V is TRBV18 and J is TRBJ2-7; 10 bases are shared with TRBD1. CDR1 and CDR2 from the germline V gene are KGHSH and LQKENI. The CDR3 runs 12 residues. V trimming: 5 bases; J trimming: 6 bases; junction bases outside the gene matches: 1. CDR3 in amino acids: CASSGQGGEQYV. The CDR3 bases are TGTGCCAGCTCAGGACAGGGGGGCGAGCAGTACGTC.

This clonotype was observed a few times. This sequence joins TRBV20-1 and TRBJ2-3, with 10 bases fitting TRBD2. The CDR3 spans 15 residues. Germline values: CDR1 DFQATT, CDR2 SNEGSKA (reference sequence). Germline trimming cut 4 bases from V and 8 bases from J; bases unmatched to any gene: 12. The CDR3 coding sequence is TGCAGTGCTACCCTTAGCGGGGGGTCCTGGGGTACGCAGTATTTT. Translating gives CSATLSGGSWGTQYF.

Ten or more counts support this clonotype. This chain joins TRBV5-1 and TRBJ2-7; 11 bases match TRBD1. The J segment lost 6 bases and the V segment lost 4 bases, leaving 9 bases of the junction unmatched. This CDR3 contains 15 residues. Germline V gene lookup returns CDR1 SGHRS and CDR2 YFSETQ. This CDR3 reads CASSGDRGTTGEQYF. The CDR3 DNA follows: TGCGCCAGCAGCGGGGACAGGGGGACTACAGGCGAGCAGTACTTC.

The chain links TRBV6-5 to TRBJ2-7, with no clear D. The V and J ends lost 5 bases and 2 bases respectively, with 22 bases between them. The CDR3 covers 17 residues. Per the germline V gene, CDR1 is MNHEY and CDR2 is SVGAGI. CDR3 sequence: CASSHSRTDLLPYEQYF. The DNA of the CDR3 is TGTGCCAGCAGTCATTCTCGAACAGACCTTCTACCCTACGAGCAGTACTTC.

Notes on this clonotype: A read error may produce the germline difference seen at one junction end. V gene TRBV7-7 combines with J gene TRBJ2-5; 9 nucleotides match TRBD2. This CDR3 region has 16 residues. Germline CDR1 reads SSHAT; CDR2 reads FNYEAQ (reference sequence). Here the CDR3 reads CASSQRLAVAGGTQYF. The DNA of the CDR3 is TGTGCTAGCAGCCAGCGACTAGCGGTGGCAGGGGGGACCCAGTACTTC. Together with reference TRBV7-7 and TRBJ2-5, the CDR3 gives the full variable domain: GAGVSQSPRYKVTKRGQDVTLRCDPISSHATLYWYQQALGQGPEFLTYFNYEAQPDKSGLPSDRFSAERPEGSISTLTIQRTEQRDSAMYRCASSQRLAVAGGTQYFGPGTRLLVL.

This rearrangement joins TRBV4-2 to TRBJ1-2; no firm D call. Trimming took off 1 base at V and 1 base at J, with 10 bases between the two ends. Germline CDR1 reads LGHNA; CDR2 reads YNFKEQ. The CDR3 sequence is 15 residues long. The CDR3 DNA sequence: TGTGCCAGCAGCCAAGCCCGGGGAAATAACTATGGCTACACCTTC. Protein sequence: CASSQARGNNYGYTF.

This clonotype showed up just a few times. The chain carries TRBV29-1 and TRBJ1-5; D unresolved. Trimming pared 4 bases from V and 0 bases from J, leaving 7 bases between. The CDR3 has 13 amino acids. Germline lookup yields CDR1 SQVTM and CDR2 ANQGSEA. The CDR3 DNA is TGCAGCGTTGTGTGGAATAGCAATCAGCCCCAGCATTTT. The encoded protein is CSVVWNSNQPQHF. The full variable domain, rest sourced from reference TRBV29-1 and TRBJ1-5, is SAVISQKPSRDICQRGTSLTIQCQVDSQVTMMFWYRQQPGQSLTLIATANQGSEATYESGFVIDKFPISRPNLTFSTLTVSNMSPEDSSIYLCSVVWNSNQPQHFGDGTRLSIL.

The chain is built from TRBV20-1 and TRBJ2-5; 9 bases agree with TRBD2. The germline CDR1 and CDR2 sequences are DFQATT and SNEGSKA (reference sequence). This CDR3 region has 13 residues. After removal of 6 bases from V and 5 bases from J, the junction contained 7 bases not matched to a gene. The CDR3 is CSAPRGGGETQYF. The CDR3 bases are TGCAGTGCCCCGCGGGGGGGAGGGGAGACCCAGTACTTC.

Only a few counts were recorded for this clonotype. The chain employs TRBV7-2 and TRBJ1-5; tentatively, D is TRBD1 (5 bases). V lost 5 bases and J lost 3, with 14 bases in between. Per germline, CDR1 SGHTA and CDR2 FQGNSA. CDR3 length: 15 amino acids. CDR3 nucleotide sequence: TGTGCCAGCAGCCCCGGGACGGGACCCAATCAGCCCCAGCATTTT. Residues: CASSPGTGPNQPQHF.

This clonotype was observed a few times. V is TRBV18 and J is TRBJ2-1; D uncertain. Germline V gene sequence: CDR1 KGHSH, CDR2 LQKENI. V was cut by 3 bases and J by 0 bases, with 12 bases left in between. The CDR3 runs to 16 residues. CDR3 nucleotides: TGTGCCAGCTCACCCAATGACTTGGGCTCCTACAATGAGCAGTTCTTC. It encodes CASSPNDLGSYNEQFF.

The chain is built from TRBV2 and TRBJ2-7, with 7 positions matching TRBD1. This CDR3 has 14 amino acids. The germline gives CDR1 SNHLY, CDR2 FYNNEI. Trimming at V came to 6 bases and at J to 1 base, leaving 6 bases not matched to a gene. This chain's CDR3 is CASRVRGWSYEQYF. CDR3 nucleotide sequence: TGTGCCAGCAGGGTCAGGGGGTGGTCCTACGAGCAGTACTTC.

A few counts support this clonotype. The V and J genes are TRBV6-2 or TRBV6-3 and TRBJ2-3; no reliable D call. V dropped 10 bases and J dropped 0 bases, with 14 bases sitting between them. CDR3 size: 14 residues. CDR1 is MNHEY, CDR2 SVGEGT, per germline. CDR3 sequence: CATTLIPSTDTQYF. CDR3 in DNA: TGTGCCACCACCTTGATTCCGAGCACAGATACGCAGTATTTT.

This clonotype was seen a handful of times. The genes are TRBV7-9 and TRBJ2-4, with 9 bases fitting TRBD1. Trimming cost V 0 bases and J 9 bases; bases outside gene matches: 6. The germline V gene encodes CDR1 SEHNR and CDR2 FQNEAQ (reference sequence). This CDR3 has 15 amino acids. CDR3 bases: TGTGCCAGCAGCTTAGCGGGACAGGGAATGGGCATTCAGTACTTC. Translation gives CASSLAGQGMGIQYF.

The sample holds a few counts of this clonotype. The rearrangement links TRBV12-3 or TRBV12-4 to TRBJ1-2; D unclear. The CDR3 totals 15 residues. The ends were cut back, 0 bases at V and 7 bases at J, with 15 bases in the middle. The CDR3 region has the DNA TGTGCCAGCAGTTTAGCGCTCGGTGGGCAGGCTGGCTACACCTTC. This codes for CASSLALGGQAGYTF.

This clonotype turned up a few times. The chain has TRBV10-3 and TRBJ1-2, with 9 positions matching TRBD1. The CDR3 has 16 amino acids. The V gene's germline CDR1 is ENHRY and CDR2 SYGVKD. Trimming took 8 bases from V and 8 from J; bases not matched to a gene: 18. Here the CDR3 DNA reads TGTGCCATCTCTAACCGGGACAGGGAGAAATTGAGGGGCTACACCTTC. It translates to CAISNRDREKLRGYTF.

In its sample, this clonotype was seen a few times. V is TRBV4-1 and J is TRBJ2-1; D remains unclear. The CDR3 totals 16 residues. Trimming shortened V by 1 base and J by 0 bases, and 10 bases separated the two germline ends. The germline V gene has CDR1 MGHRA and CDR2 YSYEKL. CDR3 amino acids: CASSQVGSPSYNEQFF. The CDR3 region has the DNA TGCGCCAGCAGCCAAGTTGGCTCACCCTCCTACAATGAGCAGTTCTTC.